The 29 T cell receptor beta chains below come from one sample, sequenced in a study of T cell repertoires in cytomegalovirus infection. From the reads, TCRdb called clonotypes with MiXCR, one entry per CDR3 protein. There are around 550,000 distinct CDR3 sequences in the sample; 26% occur only once, and approximately 13% lies in the top ten. Specimen: PBMCs. The receptors were gathered from a human donor in good health (CMV status not recorded). Some clones in this sample may be carry-over from other donors' samples.

This clonotype was detected only once. The chain employs TRBV29-1 and TRBJ1-1, with D hard to call. This CDR3 has 12 amino acids. V was trimmed by 4 bases and J by 1 base, leaving 7 bases between them. The germline V gene has CDR1 SQVTM and CDR2 ANQGSEA. The CDR3: CSVVDGNTEAFF. The CDR3 bases are TGCAGCGTTGTTGACGGGAACACTGAAGCTTTCTTT.

This clonotype has just a few counts. The chain is built from TRBV4-1 and TRBJ1-4; 7 bases are a match to TRBD1. The CDR3 covers 16 residues. Looked up from germline, CDR1 is MGHRA and CDR2 is YSYEKL. With V trimmed by 0 bases and J by 8 bases, 9 bases remained unmatched. CDR3 amino acids: CASSQDFRWTGEKLFF. For the CDR3, the DNA is TGCGCCAGCAGCCAAGATTTTAGGTGGACAGGAGAAAAACTGTTTTTT.

In its sample, this clonotype was seen many times. The V call is TRBV28, the J call TRBJ2-5; possible D gene TRBD1, 7 bases. The V gene's germline CDR1 is MDHEN and CDR2 SYDVKM. With 6 bases removed from V and 2 bases from J, the gap between germline ends came to 16 bases. The CDR3 consists of 15 residues. CDR3 in amino acids: CASSRQGGGQETQYF. The CDR3 nucleotides read TGTGCCAGCAGCCGACAGGGAGGTGGGCAAGAGACCCAGTACTTC. The full variable domain, completed using reference TRBV28 and TRBJ2-5, is DVKVTQSSRYLVKRTGEKVFLECVQDMDHENMFWYRQDPGLGLRLIYFSYDVKMKEKGDIPEGYSVSREKKERFSLILESASTNQTSMYLCASSRQGGGQETQYFGPGTRLLVL.

This clonotype was recorded at least ten times. The chain joins TRBV12-3 or TRBV12-4 to TRBJ2-1; 7 bases match TRBD2. With V trimmed by 5 bases and J by 5 bases, 6 bases remained unmatched. CDR3 length equals 14 residues. The CDR3 nucleotides are TGTGCCAGCAGTGCAGCTAGCGGACACAATGAGCAGTTCTTC. It codes for CASSAASGHNEQFF.

This clonotype was detected only a few times. The genes are TRBV7-9 and TRBJ2-7, with a weak D call TRBD1 (5 bases). V lost 4 bases, J lost 3 bases, and 7 bases lay in between. CDR1 SEHNR and CDR2 FQNEAQ come from the germline V gene (reference sequence). CDR3 length: 12 residues. CDR3 in DNA: TGTGCCAGCAGCTACCAGGGCTACGAGCAGTACGTC. This translates into CASSYQGYEQYV.

The chain couples TRBV7-6 to TRBJ1-6; no clear D gene. The V and J ends lost 5 bases and 0 bases respectively, with 14 bases between them. The CDR3 has 17 residues. Germline lookup yields CDR1 SGHVS and CDR2 FNYEAQ. The CDR3 loop reads CASSPHVSSSYNSPLHF. Written as DNA, the CDR3 is TGTGCCAGCAGCCCACACGTTTCGAGCTCCTATAATTCACCCCTCCACTTT.

The CDR3 protein is CASSLVLAGVSYEQYF. CDR3 nucleotide sequence: TGTGCCAGCAGCTTAGTACTAGCGGGGGTTTCCTACGAGCAGTACTTC. The chain has TRBV7-2 and TRBJ2-7; 11 nucleotides align to TRBD2. Per the germline V gene, CDR1 is SGHTA and CDR2 is FQGNSA. The CDR3 is 16 residues long. V was clipped by 1 base and J by 1 base; unmatched bases: 3. The entire variable domain, with the rest obtained from reference TRBV7-2 and TRBJ2-7, is as follows: GAGVSQSPSNKVTEKGKDVELRCDPISGHTALYWYRQSLGQGLEFLIYFQGNSAPDKSGLPSDRFSAERTGGSVSTLTIQRTQQEDSAVYLCASSLVLAGVSYEQYFGPGTRLTVT.

The CDR3 spells CASSATVLTSGSGETQYF. For the CDR3, the DNA is TGTGCCAGCAGTGCTACCGTTTTGACTAGCGGGAGTGGAGAGACCCAGTACTTC. The gene calls are TRBV6-5 and TRBJ2-5, with TRBD2 matching over 12 bases. J lost 4 bases, V lost 5 bases, and 14 bases had no gene match. Germline-derived CDR1 and CDR2 are MNHEY and SVGAGI. The CDR3 covers 18 residues.

The chain uses TRBV5-5 and TRBJ2-3; D possibly uses TRBD1 or TRBD2 (7 bases each). Per germline, CDR1 SGHKS and CDR2 YYEKEE (reference sequence). The CDR3 contains 16 residues. The ends were cut back, 1 base at V and 6 bases at J, with 18 bases in the middle. CDR3 region: CASSLSPGGLIDTQYF. The CDR3 nucleotides read TGTGCCAGCAGCTTGTCGCCAGGGGGACTAATCGATACGCAGTATTTT.

The chain links TRBV29-1 to TRBJ2-1, with D maybe TRBD2 (6 bases). Trimming left V 6 bases short and J 0 bases short, with 18 bases between. CDR3 length: 16 amino acids. Germline V CDR1 and CDR2: SQVTM, ANQGSEA. This chain's CDR3 is CSVRPGTSRSYNEQFF. CDR3 sequence (DNA): TGCAGCGTGAGGCCCGGGACTTCCCGCTCCTACAATGAGCAGTTCTTC.

The rearrangement links TRBV6-8 to TRBJ2-1, with a tentative D call TRBD1 (6 bases). The CDR3 consists of 14 residues. Germline-derived CDR1 and CDR2 are MNHGY and SAAAGT. The V end lost 5 bases, the J end lost 5 bases, and 13 bases lay between the germline ends. The CDR3 loop reads CASSRRQEHNEQFF. DNA for the CDR3: TGTGCCAGCAGTCGACGACAGGAACACAATGAGCAGTTCTTC.

This clonotype was seen at least ten times. The J gene is TRBJ1-2, the V gene TRBV28, with TRBD1 as a possible D gene (6 bases). Trimming removed 6 bases from V and 5 bases from J, with 19 bases in between. CDR1 MDHEN and CDR2 SYDVKM come from the germline V gene. The CDR3 spans 15 residues. The CDR3 coding sequence is TGTGCCAGCAGCTTAATGAACAGGGTTTTGTATGGCTACACCTTC. It is translated as CASSLMNRVLYGYTF.

This clonotype was detected ten times or more. The chain combines TRBV12-3 or TRBV12-4 with TRBJ1-4; 8 nucleotides align to TRBD1. V lost 5 bases, J lost 5 bases, and 4 bases stayed unmatched. The CDR3 contains 14 residues. Here the CDR3 reads CASSQHRGNEKLFF. The DNA for the CDR3 is TGTGCCAGCAGTCAACACAGGGGGAATGAAAAACTGTTTTTT.

The CDR3 region has the DNA TGTGCCAGCAGCGTAGCTCCGGACAGAGGAAACACCATATATTTT. It codes for CASSVAPDRGNTIYF. This chain joins TRBV9 and TRBJ1-3; D perhaps matches TRBD1 (6 bases). This CDR3 has 15 residues. Trimming took 0 bases from V and 4 from J, leaving 11 bases between them. Looked up from germline, CDR1 is SGDLS and CDR2 is YYNGEE.

This clonotype appeared many times. The chain has TRBV6-1 and TRBJ2-7; TRBD1 agrees at 8 bases. Unmatched junction bases numbered 12, after V lost 5 bases and J lost 0 bases. The germline V gene has CDR1 MNHNS and CDR2 SASEGT. This CDR3 comprises 17 residues. CDR3 DNA: TGTGCCAGCAGTCGAAGAGGGGGCAGGGGGCACTCCTACGAGCAGTACGTC. It translates to CASSRRGGRGHSYEQYV.

This clonotype was seen a handful of times. CDR3 in amino acids: CASSPVPDNEQFF. DNA for the CDR3: TGTGCCAGCAGCCCAGTCCCAGACAATGAGCAGTTCTTC. The chain combines TRBV7-6 with TRBJ2-1; no reliable D call. The V and J ends lost 5 bases and 5 bases respectively, with 10 bases between them. Germline CDR1 reads SGHVS; CDR2 reads FNYEAQ. The CDR3 covers 13 residues.

This clonotype was recorded a few times. The chain joins TRBV24-1 to TRBJ1-1; D possibly corresponds to TRBD1 (5 bases). The CDR3 has 13 residues. Per the germline V gene, CDR1 is KGHDR and CDR2 is SFDVKD. Trimming took off 9 bases at V and 1 base at J, with 11 bases between the two ends. Written as DNA, the CDR3 is TGTGCCACCCCTGGGGACTGGAACACTGAAGCTTTCTTT. The encoded protein is CATPGDWNTEAFF.

This clonotype appeared a few times. The rearrangement joins TRBV4-3 to TRBJ2-1, with TRBD2 matching 14 bases. Unmatched junction bases numbered 4, after V lost 0 bases and J lost 9 bases. The length of the CDR3 is 16 residues. Germline loops: CDR1 LGHNA, CDR2 YSLEER. The DNA of the CDR3 is TGCGCCAGCAGCCAAGAGGGACTAGCGGGAGTTGTTGAGCAGTTCTTC. Translation gives CASSQEGLAGVVEQFF.

The chain uses TRBV14 and TRBJ1-6; D may be TRBD1 (6 bases). Trimming shortened V by 6 bases and J by 7 bases, and 19 bases separated the two germline ends. This CDR3 spans 16 amino acids. Germline lookup yields CDR1 SGHDN and CDR2 FVKESK. The CDR3 sequence: CASSVRGSGDNSPLHF. The CDR3 region has the DNA TGTGCCAGCAGTGTCCGCGGGTCAGGGGACAATTCACCCCTCCACTTT.

For this clonotype: The conserved final phenylalanine or tryptophan is absent from the CDR3, which likely points to a read error. This chain connects TRBV4-3 to TRBJ1-3; D is unresolved. This CDR3 region has 13 residues. In germline, CDR1 is LGHNA, CDR2 YSLEER. The V end was cut by 3 bases, the J end by 10 bases, with 13 bases between. CDR3 region: CASSQEGLRTIYC. The CDR3 bases are TGCGCCAGCAGCCAGGAGGGCTTGCGGACCATATATTGT.

This chain uses TRBV14 with TRBJ2-1, with 9 bases identical to TRBD2. The length of the CDR3 is 13 residues. The V gene's germline CDR1 is SGHDN and CDR2 FVKESK. J lost 9 bases, V lost 4 bases, and 4 bases had no gene match. CDR3 sequence (DNA): TGTGCCAGCAGCCCAGTAGCGGGGGTTGAGCAGTTCTTC. Translation: CASSPVAGVEQFF. Combining the CDR3 with reference TRBV14 and TRBJ2-1 gives the whole variable domain EAGVTQFPSHSVIEKGQTVTLRCDPISGHDNLYWYRRVMGKEIKFLLHFVKESKQDESGMPNNRFLAERTGGTYSTLKVQPAELEDSGVYFCASSPVAGVEQFFGPGTRLTVL.

This rearrangement joins TRBV11-1 to TRBJ1-2, with D tentatively TRBD1 (6 bases). Trimming removed 1 base at V and 8 bases at J, with 17 bases between. This CDR3 has 15 amino acids. Germline loops: CDR1 SGHAT, CDR2 FQDESV (reference sequence). CDR3 in amino acids: CASSLGPEGEQGYTF. In DNA, the CDR3 is TGTGCCAGCAGCTTAGGGCCCGAGGGGGAGCAGGGCTACACCTTC.

A few counts support this clonotype. The rearrangement joins TRBV12-3 or TRBV12-4 to TRBJ1-1; 7 bases match TRBD1. The CDR3 covers 14 residues. J gave up 3 bases and V 7 bases, and 8 bases lay outside the gene matches. In DNA form, the CDR3 reads TGTGCCAGCACCCCTCACAGGGGCGACACTGAAGCTTTCTTT. Translated, it gives CASTPHRGDTEAFF.

This clonotype came up many times. The J gene is TRBJ2-5, the V gene TRBV7-2; D is unresolved. Germline V CDR1 and CDR2: SGHTA, FQGNSA. V was clipped by 5 bases and J by 4 bases, with 11 bases between them. This CDR3 is 13 amino acids long. This CDR3 reads CASSVQVGETQYF. The CDR3 DNA reads as TGTGCCAGCAGCGTCCAGGTGGGAGAGACCCAGTACTTC. Looking up the rest from reference TRBV7-2 and TRBJ2-5 gives the full variable domain: GAGVSQSPSNKVTEKGKDVELRCDPISGHTALYWYRQSLGQGLEFLIYFQGNSAPDKSGLPSDRFSAERTGGSVSTLTIQRTQQEDSAVYLCASSVQVGETQYFGPGTRLLVL.

This clonotype was counted a few times. V and J are TRBV27 and TRBJ1-5; TRBD1 is a possible D gene (6 bases). Germline V gene data show CDR1 as MNHEY and CDR2 as SMNVEV (reference sequence). V was clipped by 6 bases and J by 7 bases, with 19 bases between them. This CDR3 has 15 amino acids. CDR3 loop: CASRARGALRQPQHF. In DNA form, the CDR3 reads TGTGCCAGCAGGGCCCGGGGGGCCTTAAGGCAGCCCCAGCATTTT.

The sample holds one count of this clonotype. The chain carries TRBV27 and TRBJ1-4; D gene unclear. Between the trimmed V and J ends, which lost 2 bases and 0 bases, there was a span of 10 bases. The CDR3 has 16 residues. The V gene's germline CDR1 is MNHEY and CDR2 SMNVEV (reference sequence). The DNA for the CDR3 is TGTGCCAGCAGTTTAAAAGTTAGACCAACTAATGAAAAACTGTTTTTT. As protein: CASSLKVRPTNEKLFF.

The rearrangement links TRBV29-1 to TRBJ1-2; 7 bases line up with TRBD1. The CDR3 totals 14 residues. Germline V gene lookup returns CDR1 SQVTM and CDR2 ANQGSEA. J lost 0 bases, V lost 6 bases, and 7 bases had no gene match. The CDR3 reads CSVDTGTANYGYTF. The CDR3 DNA reads as TGCAGCGTCGATACCGGGACAGCTAACTATGGCTACACCTTC.

The chain recombines TRBV5-6 with TRBJ2-3; D is uncertain. CDR1 and CDR2 from the germline V gene are SGHDT and YYEEEE. This CDR3 is 13 amino acids long. The germline V and J ends were trimmed by 4 bases and 4 bases, with 10 bases remaining between them. CDR3 in DNA: TGTGCCAGCAGCCCCATGGGATCAGATACGCAGTATTTT. The encoded protein is CASSPMGSDTQYF. The full variable domain, completed using reference TRBV5-6 and TRBJ2-3, is DAGVTQSPTHLIKTRGQQVTLRCSPKSGHDTVSWYQQALGQGPQFIFQYYEEEERQRGNFPDRFSGHQFPNYSSELNVNALLLGDSALYLCASSPMGSDTQYFGPGTRLTVL.

The rearrangement uses TRBV2 and TRBJ2-7; D not certain. Trimming took 4 bases from V and 0 from J, leaving 13 bases between them. Germline loops: CDR1 SNHLY, CDR2 FYNNEI. There are 15 residues in the CDR3. The CDR3: CASSAELTLSYEQYF. The DNA of the CDR3 is TGTGCCAGCAGTGCTGAGCTAACCCTCTCCTACGAGCAGTACTTC.